The 31 T cell receptor beta chains presented below share a single source sample, sequenced in a study of liver allograft versus peripheral blood T cells. At the level of the study: Liver transplant recipients had T cell receptor repertoires compared between transplanted liver and peripheral blood.

From the reads, TCRdb called clonotypes with MiXCR, one entry per CDR3 protein. The top ten clones hold around 3.1% of a sample with approximately 6,800 distinct CDR3 sequences, 17% of them seen once. The receptors derive from a human patient who had a liver transplant. Some T cells here may be from the graft donor.

This clonotype is medium-sized within its sample. The chain has TRBV18 and TRBJ1-1, with D tentatively TRBD1 (6 bases). Per germline, CDR1 KGHSH and CDR2 LQKENI. The CDR3 runs to 14 residues. Trimming removed 3 bases from V and 3 bases from J, with 11 bases in between. The CDR3 nucleotides read TGTGCCAGCTCACCCAGGGGCTTGGACACTGAAGCTTTCTTT. Translated: CASSPRGLDTEAFF. Variable domain in full (rest from reference TRBV18 and TRBJ1-1): NAGVMQNPRHLVRRRGQEARLRCSPMKGHSHVYWYRQLPEEGLKFMVYLQKENIIDESGMPKERFSAEFPKEGPSILRIQQVVRGDSAAYFCASSPRGLDTEAFFGQGTRLTVV.

Sample share makes this clonotype medium-sized. A read error may account for a junction end that differs from germline. This chain joins TRBV10-3 and TRBJ2-1, with unresolved D. Per the germline V gene, CDR1 is ENHRY and CDR2 is SYGVKD. CDR3 length equals 14 residues. The CDR3 nucleotides are TGTGCCAGCAGTTACCCGATACCTCAAAATGAGCAGTTCTTC. This gives the protein CASSYPIPQNEQFF.

By share, this clonotype ranks as medium-sized. The rearrangement joins TRBV7-9 to TRBJ1-2; D perhaps matches TRBD1 (5 bases). Germline V gene data show CDR1 as SEHNR and CDR2 as FQNEAQ (reference sequence). V lost 5 bases and J 4 bases, leaving 11 bases between the germline ends. The CDR3 runs 13 residues. The CDR3 nucleotides are TGTGCCAGCAGCCGGGACGGACTCTATGGCTACACCTTC. It translates to CASSRDGLYGYTF.

By its share, this clonotype is medium-sized (0.01 to 0.1%). CDR3 protein: CASSQLAGGGYEQYF. CDR3 in DNA: TGTGCCAGCTCTCAACTAGCGGGAGGGGGCTACGAGCAGTACTTC. The chain joins TRBV18 to TRBJ2-7; TRBD2 matches 13 bases. Germline V gene sequence: CDR1 KGHSH, CDR2 LQKENI. CDR3 length: 15 residues. V trimming: 6 bases; J trimming: 3 bases; junction bases outside the gene matches: 5.

In its sample, this clonotype ranks as medium-sized. V gene TRBV29-1 combines with J gene TRBJ2-7; 7 bases agree with TRBD2. The CDR3 loop spans 13 amino acids. Looked up from germline, CDR1 is SQVTM and CDR2 is ANQGSEA. V shed 4 bases, J shed 2 bases, and the junction held 5 bases outside the gene matches. CDR3 nucleotides: TGCAGCGTTGTTGCGGGAGTACCCTACGAGCAGTACTTC. Translating it yields CSVVAGVPYEQYF.

This chain uses TRBV12-3 or TRBV12-4 with TRBJ1-1; D is unclear. The CDR3 is 13 residues long. Deletions cut 4 bases from V and 4 bases from J, with 10 bases between. CDR3 protein: CASSWVGPTEAFF. CDR3 bases: TGTGCCAGCAGTTGGGTCGGGCCCACTGAAGCTTTCTTT.

This clonotype qualifies as medium-sized (0.01 to 0.1%). The chain is built from TRBV12-3 or TRBV12-4 and TRBJ2-1; D is undetermined. V gave up 6 bases and J gave up 9 bases, with 12 bases separating them. CDR3 length: 12 amino acids. The CDR3 DNA is TGTGCCAGCAGCCGCCCTTTGGGTGAGCAGTTCTTC. Translated: CASSRPLGEQFF.

By share, this clonotype ranks as medium-sized (0.01 to 0.1%). The V gene is TRBV19, the J gene TRBJ2-1, with 10 bases aligning to TRBD2. Germline lookup yields CDR1 LNHDA and CDR2 SQIVND (reference sequence). The CDR3 loop spans 16 amino acids. V trimming: 5 bases; J trimming: 7 bases; junction bases outside the gene matches: 11. This CDR3 is CASSLKAGGIQNEQFF. CDR3 nucleotide sequence: TGTGCCAGTAGTTTAAAAGCGGGAGGGATTCAGAATGAGCAGTTCTTC.

This chain joins TRBV13 and TRBJ2-7; no reliable D call. Germline values: CDR1 PRHDT, CDR2 FYEKMQ (reference sequence). CDR3 size: 12 residues. V dropped 4 bases and J dropped 3 bases, with 7 bases sitting between them. The CDR3 reads CASSSDHYEQYF. Written as DNA, the CDR3 is TGTGCCAGCAGCTCCGACCACTACGAGCAGTACTTC.

V usage is TRBV5-4 and J usage is TRBJ2-5, with 8 bases lining up with TRBD2. The V gene end was trimmed by 1 base and the J gene end by 3 bases; junction bases not matched to a gene: 11. CDR1 is SGHNT and CDR2 is YYREEE in the germline V gene (reference sequence). The CDR3 contains 17 residues. CDR3 bases: TGTGCCAGCAGCTTGATTCGCGGGAGGCCACGGGAAGAGACCCAGTACTTC. Its translation is CASSLIRGRPREETQYF.

Written as DNA, the CDR3 is TGTGCTAGTGGCAACTCTGGAAACACCATATATTTT. It specifies CASGNSGNTIYF. The chain couples TRBV12-5 to TRBJ1-3, with no clear D. There are 12 residues in the CDR3. Germline V gene lookup returns CDR1 LGHNT and CDR2 FRNRAP. The ends were cut back, 6 bases at V and 0 bases at J, with 3 bases in the middle.

This chain joins TRBV7-9 and TRBJ2-7, with TRBD2 as a possible D gene (7 bases). The CDR3 is made up of 14 amino acids. V shed 1 base and J shed 6 bases, with 13 bases lying between them. Germline values: CDR1 SEHNR, CDR2 FQNEAQ (reference sequence). The CDR3 DNA sequence: TGTGCCAGCAGCTTAGGAGGGGGGGCAGGCGAGCAGTACTTC. Its translation: CASSLGGGAGEQYF. Drawing the rest from reference TRBV7-9 and TRBJ2-7, the complete variable domain is DTGVSQNPRHKITKRGQNVTFRCDPISEHNRLYWYRQTLGQGPEFLTYFQNEAQLEKSRLLSDRFSAERPKGSFSTLEIQRTEQGDSAMYLCASSLGGGAGEQYFGPGTRLTVT.

In the case of this clonotype: With a much larger clone just one base away, this may be a read error. The chain links TRBV5-4 to TRBJ2-7; D gene uncertain. The V and J ends lost 4 bases and 6 bases respectively, with 20 bases between them. CDR3 length: 15 residues. CDR1 and CDR2 from the germline V gene are SGHNT and YYREEE (reference sequence). CDR3 protein: CASSLSIDGACEQYF. CDR3 coding DNA: TGTGCCAGCAGCCTTAGCATCGACGGTGCCTGCGAGCAGTACTTC.

Relative to its sample, this clonotype is medium-sized. The CDR3 DNA sequence: TGTGCCACCCGGACGTACTTTAATGAAAAACTGTTTTTT. Its protein is CATRTYFNEKLFF. The chain joins TRBV24-1 to TRBJ1-4; no reliable D call. Germline loops: CDR1 KGHDR, CDR2 SFDVKD. This CDR3 spans 13 amino acids. V was trimmed by 9 bases and J by 4 bases, leaving 11 bases between them.

This clonotype is labeled medium-sized. J is TRBJ2-7 and V is TRBV18, with 9 bases identical to TRBD1. The CDR3 runs 13 residues. The germline V gene encodes CDR1 KGHSH and CDR2 LQKENI. Germline trimming cut 11 bases from V and 5 bases from J; bases unmatched to any gene: 10. Written as DNA, the CDR3 is TGTGCCGCCACGGAACAGGGGGCTAACGAGCAGTACTTC. Residues: CAATEQGANEQYF.

By sample share, this clonotype is medium-sized. V and J are TRBV5-1 and TRBJ2-2; D unclear. Germline CDR1 reads SGHRS; CDR2 reads YFSETQ. V lost 4 bases and J 0 bases, leaving 19 bases between the germline ends. There are 18 residues in the CDR3. The CDR3 protein is CASSPLIDTIANTGELFF. DNA of the CDR3: TGCGCCAGCAGCCCCCTCATCGACACGATCGCGAACACCGGGGAGCTGTTTTTT.

This clonotype is classed as medium-sized. V is TRBV6-1 and J is TRBJ1-3, with TRBD1 matching over 9 bases. The germline V gene has CDR1 MNHNS and CDR2 SASEGT. V lost 3 bases to trimming and J lost 2 bases; unmatched junction nucleotides: 2. The CDR3 loop spans 15 amino acids. CDR3 amino acids: CASSETGGAGNTIYF. The CDR3, as DNA: TGTGCCAGCAGTGAGACAGGGGGAGCTGGAAACACCATATATTTT.

By its share, this clonotype is medium-sized (0.01 to 0.1%). The J gene is TRBJ1-2, the V gene TRBV6-1, with 7 bases that match TRBD1. The germline V gene has CDR1 MNHNS and CDR2 SASEGT. The CDR3 sequence is 17 residues long. J lost 4 bases, V lost 5 bases, and 16 bases had no gene match. The CDR3 sequence: CASSYHPHRDRFYGYTF. The CDR3 coding sequence is TGTGCCAGCAGTTACCATCCCCACCGGGACAGATTCTATGGCTACACCTTC.

This clonotype was seen a few times. The gene calls are TRBV5-1 and TRBJ2-1; no clear D. Germline V gives CDR1 SGHRS, CDR2 YFSETQ. Trimming took 3 bases from V and 3 from J, leaving 22 bases between them. CDR3 size: 18 residues. CDR3 sequence: CASSSSGHLTGRYNEQFF. The DNA of the CDR3 is TGCGCCAGCAGCTCTTCAGGCCACTTGACCGGCCGCTACAATGAGCAGTTCTTC.

The V call is TRBV6-2 or TRBV6-3, the J call TRBJ2-5, with D hard to call. The V and J ends lost 7 bases and 1 base respectively, with 16 bases between them. In germline, CDR1 is MNHEY, CDR2 SVGEGT. The CDR3 totals 15 residues. The CDR3 here is CASTKGPPSQETQYF. CDR3 bases: TGTGCCAGCACCAAGGGCCCGCCTAGCCAAGAGACCCAGTACTTC.

This clonotype was seen more than once but under ten times. The rearrangement links TRBV19 to TRBJ1-5; maybe TRBD1 (6 bases). This CDR3 contains 16 residues. Germline CDR1 reads LNHDA; CDR2 reads SQIVND (reference sequence). V gave up 10 bases and J gave up 2 bases, with 21 bases separating them. CDR3: CATKIRGGGGNQPQHF. For the CDR3, the DNA is TGTGCCACCAAAATTCGGGGGGGCGGGGGCAATCAGCCCCAGCATTTT.

V and J are TRBV11-2 and TRBJ1-4; the D is unclear. CDR3 size: 15 residues. Germline V lookup: CDR1 SGHAT, CDR2 FQNNGV. Trimming stripped 5 bases from V and 4 bases from J, with 14 bases between. The CDR3 DNA sequence: TGTGCCAGCAGCCCCCTGGGCCGGGGTAATGAAAAACTGTTTTTT. It codes for CASSPLGRGNEKLFF.

The count of this clonotype is one. The chain couples TRBV12-3 or TRBV12-4 to TRBJ2-3; 9 bases are shared with TRBD1. Trimming cost V 6 bases and J 3 bases; bases outside gene matches: 13. The CDR3 consists of 17 residues. The CDR3 loop is CASSRDRAAPRTDTQYF. The DNA of the CDR3 is TGTGCCAGCAGCCGGGACAGGGCAGCCCCAAGGACAGATACGCAGTATTTT.

This chain links TRBV20-1 with TRBJ1-5; 7 bases fit TRBD1. V shed 4 bases and J 5 bases; nucleotides not matched to a gene: 8. CDR1 is DFQATT, CDR2 SNEGSKA, per germline (reference sequence). This CDR3 is 14 amino acids long. The CDR3 DNA sequence: TGCAGTGCTACTAGCCCAGGGGGGGATCAGCCCCAGCATTTT. It is translated as CSATSPGGDQPQHF.

By share of the sample, this clonotype is medium-sized. The V and J genes are TRBV18 and TRBJ1-1; D not certain. Trimming took off 2 bases at V and 6 bases at J, with 4 bases between the two ends. Germline loops: CDR1 KGHSH, CDR2 LQKENI. This CDR3 has 11 residues. CDR3 residues: CASSPGPEAFF. The CDR3 nucleotides read TGTGCCAGCTCACCAGGCCCTGAAGCTTTCTTT.

A note on this clonotype: A much larger clone sits a single nucleotide away, making a read error possible. This chain joins TRBV12-3 or TRBV12-4 and TRBJ2-1; 8 bases are shared with TRBD1. The CDR3 runs 15 residues. The CDR3, as DNA: TGTGCCAGCAAGTCAGCCGGGACAGGCAACAATGAGCAGTCCTTC. Residues: CASKSAGTGNNEQSF.

Concerning this clonotype: This may come from a read error, since a much larger clone is one base off. CDR3 sequence reads: CASSLAGGGEELFF. CDR3 sequence (DNA): TGTGCCAGCAGTCTGGCGGGGGGCGGCGAGGAGCTGTTTTTT. The V gene is TRBV6-5, the J gene TRBJ2-2; TRBD2 aligns across 8 bases. There are 14 residues in the CDR3. Germline V gives CDR1 MNHEY, CDR2 SVGAGI. V shed 5 bases, J shed 10 bases, and the junction held 9 bases outside the gene matches.

The chain joins TRBV5-1 to TRBJ2-1; 10 positions match TRBD1. V lost 6 bases, J lost 10 bases, and 13 bases stayed unmatched. The CDR3 is made up of 15 amino acids. Germline CDR1 is SGHRS and CDR2 is YFSETQ. The CDR3 reads CASTRQGAASGEQFF. CDR3 nucleotide sequence: TGCGCCAGCACCAGACAGGGGGCGGCCTCGGGAGAGCAGTTCTTC.

The CDR3 loop is CASTPQGAHTEAFF. The CDR3 nucleotides read TGTGCCAGCACCCCCCAGGGGGCACACACTGAAGCTTTCTTT. This chain uses TRBV12-3 or TRBV12-4 with TRBJ1-1; 8 bases are a match to TRBD1. The CDR3 covers 14 residues. V was pared by 7 bases and J by 3 bases, with 7 bases of the junction left unmatched.

Many counts were recorded for this clonotype. The rearrangement joins TRBV5-4 to TRBJ1-4, with a tentative D call TRBD1 (5 bases). The ends were cut back, 4 bases at V and 8 bases at J, with 15 bases in the middle. The germline CDR1 and CDR2 sequences are SGHNT and YYREEE (reference sequence). The CDR3 contains 14 residues. CDR3 protein: CASSKDSEGEKLFF. The CDR3 nucleotides read TGTGCCAGCAGCAAGGACTCGGAGGGGGAAAAACTGTTTTTT.

The V and J genes are TRBV6-5 and TRBJ2-3; D may be TRBD1 or TRBD2 (6 bases each). Germline CDR1 MNHEY, CDR2 SVGAGI. Trimming pared 7 bases from V and 2 bases from J, leaving 10 bases between. The CDR3 has 13 amino acids. The CDR3 spells CASTGAHTDTQYF. In nucleotides, the CDR3 is TGTGCCAGCACGGGGGCCCACACAGATACGCAGTATTTT.